The 29 T cell receptor beta chains presented below share a single source sample, sequenced in a study of blood T cells in healthy people across ages (dated by TCRdb to between 2014 and 2016). Libraries came from 5' RACE. Sequencer: Illumina HiSeq 2500. A second PCR of roughly 7 to 11 cycles was performed with a sample-barcoded 5' primer and a J-beta primer mix. TCRdb handled the public reads itself, with Q25 trimming in fastp and clone calling in MiXCR, and kept productive beta chains. Identical CDR3 protein sequences are pooled into one entry, listed with their most common genes and DNA. A total of about 1.1 million distinct CDR3 sequences appear in this sample, 35% to 40% of them only once. The top ten clones comprise over 10% of the sample. The sample taken for sequencing was blood. The receptor set was obtained from a man younger than 30 in good health.

The genes are TRBV6-5 and TRBJ1-5; possibly TRBD1 for D (6 bases). Germline CDR1 MNHEY, CDR2 SVGAGI. The CDR3 runs to 15 residues. V was clipped by 3 bases and J by 3 bases, with 12 bases between them. CDR3 amino acids: CASSYTAGVNQPQHF. The CDR3 DNA is TGTGCCAGCAGTTATACGGCAGGGGTCAATCAGCCCCAGCATTTT.

This chain links TRBV7-9 with TRBJ2-7; TRBD2 matches at 11 bases. Germline trimming cut 5 bases from V and 3 bases from J; bases unmatched to any gene: 6. There are 15 residues in the CDR3. The V gene's germline CDR1 is SEHNR and CDR2 FQNEAQ (reference sequence). CDR3 residues: CASSRSTSGVYEQYF. The CDR3 region has the DNA TGTGCCAGCAGCCGTTCGACTAGCGGGGTCTACGAGCAGTACTTC.

The chain combines TRBV4-2 with TRBJ2-2; either TRBD1 or TRBD2 may fit D (6 bases each). Per germline, CDR1 LGHNA and CDR2 YNFKEQ. The CDR3 consists of 18 residues. The germline V and J ends were trimmed by 1 base and 0 bases, with 15 bases remaining between them. CDR3 nucleotide sequence: TGTGCCAGCAGCCAAGTAGGGGGACTTTCGGCGAACACCGGGGAGCTGTTTTTT. Translated, it gives CASSQVGGLSANTGELFF.

The genes are TRBV19 and TRBJ2-1, with D unclear. The CDR3 runs 15 residues. V lost 4 bases, J lost 4 bases, and 14 bases lay in between. In germline, CDR1 is LNHDA, CDR2 SQIVND (reference sequence). The CDR3 nucleotides are TGTGCCAGTAGTACTTCAGCAGGATCATACAATGAGCAGTTCTTC. Its translation: CASSTSAGSYNEQFF.

This clonotype was counted between two and nine times. This chain connects TRBV20-1 to TRBJ1-4, with 8 bases identical to TRBD1. V shed 5 bases, J shed 6 bases, and the junction held 11 bases outside the gene matches. The CDR3 is made up of 15 amino acids. CDR1 and CDR2 from the germline V gene are DFQATT and SNEGSKA (reference sequence). The CDR3 sequence: CSAHRPGGDDEKLFF. CDR3 coding DNA: TGCAGTGCTCATCGCCCAGGGGGCGACGATGAAAAACTGTTTTTT.

This clonotype appeared a single time. A much larger clone lies one base from this, so it may be a read error. The rearrangement joins TRBV24-1 to TRBJ2-3; D perhaps matches TRBD1 (5 bases). This CDR3 has 14 residues. From germline, CDR1 is KGHDR and CDR2 SFDVKD. The CDR3 region is CTTSEGFQGDTQYF. DNA of the CDR3: TGTACCACCAGTGAAGGGTTTCAGGGAGATACGCAGTATTTT.

This clonotype has only a few counts. The gene calls are TRBV12-5 and TRBJ2-3; TRBD2 matches at 8 bases. The CDR3 sequence is 11 residues long. V lost 6 bases, J lost 12 bases, and 5 bases stayed unmatched. CDR1 is LGHNT and CDR2 is FRNRAP in the germline V gene. This chain's CDR3 is CASGTGTSQYF. The DNA of the CDR3 is TGTGCTAGTGGCACCGGGACTAGTCAGTATTTT.

V is TRBV12-3 or TRBV12-4 and J is TRBJ2-3, with TRBD1 matching 7 bases. The CDR3 length is 15 residues. J was trimmed by 4 bases and V by 6 bases; bases with no gene match: 10. CDR3 coding DNA: TGTGCCAGCAGCCGTATGGGACAGACCGCAGATACGCAGTATTTT. Its translation: CASSRMGQTADTQYF.

This chain uses TRBV20-1 with TRBJ1-2; D gene ambiguous. Trimming removed 3 bases from V and 7 bases from J, with 6 bases in between. Germline lookup yields CDR1 DFQATT and CDR2 SNEGSKA (reference sequence). This CDR3 is built from 10 residues. CDR3 sequence: CSASAGGYTF. In DNA form, the CDR3 reads TGCAGTGCTAGTGCAGGTGGCTACACCTTC.

This clonotype was detected a few times. The chain links TRBV24-1 to TRBJ2-3, with TRBD2 matching 10 bases. Germline CDR1 KGHDR, CDR2 SFDVKD. This CDR3 region has 15 residues. V trimming: 5 bases; J trimming: 5 bases; junction bases outside the gene matches: 6. The CDR3 bases are TGTGCCACCAGTGGTTCTAGCGGGGGACGAGATACGCAGTATTTT. This translates into CATSGSSGGRDTQYF.

A few counts support this clonotype. This chain joins TRBV6-2 or TRBV6-3 and TRBJ2-4, with 9 nucleotides matching TRBD1. V trimming: 6 bases; J trimming: 2 bases; junction bases outside the gene matches: 8. This CDR3 contains 16 residues. Looked up from germline, CDR1 is MNHEY and CDR2 is SVGEGT. In DNA, the CDR3 is TGTGCCAGCAGCCACCGGGACAGGGTAACCAAAAACATTCAGTACTTC. Protein sequence: CASSHRDRVTKNIQYF.

The chain employs TRBV10-3 and TRBJ2-1; TRBD1 matches 8 bases. Germline V gene lookup returns CDR1 ENHRY and CDR2 SYGVKD. This CDR3 spans 16 amino acids. V shed 4 bases, J shed 1 base, and the junction held 6 bases outside the gene matches. CDR3 amino acids: CAISGQGAESYNEQFF. The CDR3 region has the DNA TGTGCCATCAGTGGGCAGGGGGCAGAGTCCTACAATGAGCAGTTCTTC.

This clonotype appeared a few times. This chain links TRBV13 with TRBJ2-5; 7 nucleotides line up with TRBD1. Germline trimming cut 4 bases from V and 2 bases from J; bases unmatched to any gene: 4. The CDR3 runs 14 residues. CDR1 PRHDT and CDR2 FYEKMQ come from the germline V gene (reference sequence). The CDR3 region is CASSSGQEQETQYF. The CDR3 DNA reads as TGTGCCAGCAGCTCCGGACAGGAGCAAGAGACCCAGTACTTC.

This rearrangement joins TRBV28 to TRBJ2-5, with TRBD1 as a possible D gene (6 bases). V gave up 5 bases and J gave up 0 bases, with 19 bases separating them. CDR1 is MDHEN and CDR2 is SYDVKM in the germline V gene. The CDR3 runs to 17 residues. The CDR3: CASSRLRTEAYQETQYF. The CDR3 nucleotides are TGTGCCAGCAGTCGCCTCCGGACAGAAGCCTACCAAGAGACCCAGTACTTC.

CDR3 sequence reads: CASSVGGSGSGYTF. The DNA for the CDR3 is TGTGCCAGCAGCGTAGGGGGCAGCGGGAGTGGCTACACCTTC. The rearrangement uses TRBV9 and TRBJ1-2, with D perhaps TRBD1 (5 bases). The V gene's germline CDR1 is SGDLS and CDR2 YYNGEE. Trimming shortened V by 0 bases and J by 7 bases, and 13 bases separated the two germline ends. The CDR3 spans 14 residues.

This clonotype was seen many times. V gene TRBV10-3 combines with J gene TRBJ2-7, with 9 bases that match TRBD1. Germline V CDR1 and CDR2: ENHRY, SYGVKD. The length of the CDR3 is 14 residues. V dropped 3 bases and J dropped 4; count of bases not matched to a gene: 4. The CDR3 region is CAISERQGVYEQYF. In DNA form, the CDR3 reads TGTGCCATCAGTGAAAGACAGGGGGTTTACGAGCAGTACTTC.

The chain joins TRBV10-3 to TRBJ2-3, with a possible D match to TRBD1 (5 bases). Between the trimmed V and J ends, which lost 5 bases and 2 bases, there was a span of 17 bases. This CDR3 is built from 16 residues. Per germline, CDR1 ENHRY and CDR2 SYGVKD. CDR3 bases: TGTGCCATCAGTTCCTCTTTTAGGGGTACCACAGATACGCAGTATTTT. Translated: CAISSSFRGTTDTQYF.

V usage is TRBV5-1 and J usage is TRBJ2-1; D is possibly TRBD1 (5 bases). V was trimmed by 4 bases and J by 9 bases, leaving 14 bases between them. CDR1 is SGHRS and CDR2 is YFSETQ in the germline V gene. The CDR3 length is 13 residues. The CDR3 region has the DNA TGCGCCAGCAGCCAGATACCGCAGGGTGAGCAGTTCTTC. Translating it yields CASSQIPQGEQFF.

The V call is TRBV15, the J call TRBJ1-4, with unresolved D. Germline CDR1 reads LNHNV; CDR2 reads YYDKDF (reference sequence). The CDR3 totals 14 residues. Between the trimmed V and J ends, which lost 4 bases and 8 bases, there was a span of 14 bases. CDR3 DNA sequence: TGTGCCACCAGCATATCTCAGTTCCGGGAAAAACTGTTTTTT. This gives the protein CATSISQFREKLFF.

The chain is built from TRBV27 and TRBJ2-1, with D possibly matching TRBD1 (6 bases). The CDR3 has 13 residues. V was trimmed by 2 bases and J by 10 bases, leaving 12 bases between them. Germline CDR1 and CDR2: MNHEY and SMNVEV (reference sequence). As DNA, the CDR3 is TGTGCCAGCAGTTTAAGGGGGTTCAACGAGCAGTTCTTC. Protein: CASSLRGFNEQFF.

The gene calls are TRBV20-1 and TRBJ2-3; D might be TRBD2 (6 bases). The germline V gene has CDR1 DFQATT and CDR2 SNEGSKA (reference sequence). The V end was cut by 5 bases, the J end by 9 bases, with 30 bases between. CDR3 length: 17 amino acids. CDR3 nucleotide sequence: TGCAGTGCTGATGCCCGGGACTTACTGGGTCAGTCGAGAACGCAGTATTTT. Translation gives CSADARDLLGQSRTQYF.

This chain links TRBV9 with TRBJ1-4, with D possibly TRBD1 on 5 matching bases. V was cut by 4 bases and J by 0 bases, with 22 bases left in between. CDR3 length: 19 residues. CDR1 is SGDLS, CDR2 YYNGEE, per germline. The CDR3 coding sequence is TGTGCCAGCAGCTCCGCGGGACCTACCGCCTTTGCAACTAATGAAAAACTGTTTTTT. Protein sequence: CASSSAGPTAFATNEKLFF. Based on the CDR3 plus reference TRBV9 and TRBJ1-4, the full variable domain is DSGVTQTPKHLITATGQRVTLRCSPRSGDLSVYWYQQSLDQGLQFLIQYYNGEERAKGNILERFSAQQFPDLHSELNLSSLELGDSALYFCASSSAGPTAFATNEKLFFGSGTQLSVL.

The chain is built from TRBV28 and TRBJ2-7; 8 nucleotides align to TRBD1. Germline V gene sequence: CDR1 MDHEN, CDR2 SYDVKM. The CDR3 runs to 13 residues. V shed 9 bases and J 6 bases; nucleotides not matched to a gene: 10. CDR3 nucleotides: TGTGCCAGTACAGGGGGGCCCACCGGCGAGCAGTACTTC. As protein: CASTGGPTGEQYF.

There are a few counts of this clonotype. The chain links TRBV20-1 to TRBJ1-5; tentative D call: TRBD1 (5 bases). Germline CDR1 reads DFQATT; CDR2 reads SNEGSKA (reference sequence). V lost 6 bases and J 0 bases, leaving 12 bases between the germline ends. The CDR3 is 14 amino acids. The CDR3 DNA is TGCAGTGCGCGCCGACAGTATAGCAATCAGCCCCAGCATTTT. It translates to CSARRQYSNQPQHF.

In its sample, this clonotype was seen a few times. This chain links TRBV20-1 with TRBJ2-1; 8 positions match TRBD2. The length of the CDR3 is 15 residues. The germline gives CDR1 DFQATT, CDR2 SNEGSKA (reference sequence). The junction had 7 bases not matched to a gene; V was cut back by 0 bases and J by 6 bases. CDR3 residues: CSARENSGSGNEQFF. The CDR3 DNA follows: TGCAGTGCTAGAGAGAACAGCGGGAGTGGCAATGAGCAGTTCTTC.

The V and J genes are TRBV7-2 and TRBJ2-7, with TRBD2 matching over 7 bases. The CDR3 length is 15 residues. After removal of 1 base from V and 7 bases from J, the junction contained 10 bases not matched to a gene. CDR1 is SGHTA and CDR2 is FQGNSA in the germline V gene. CDR3 loop: CASSLGGGTYNEQYF. CDR3 in DNA: TGTGCCAGCAGCTTAGGGGGGGGAACTTACAATGAGCAGTACTTC.

This chain joins TRBV15 and TRBJ2-4, with D possibly TRBD1 on 6 matching bases. V lost 0 bases and J 6 bases, leaving 12 bases between the germline ends. The germline gives CDR1 LNHNV, CDR2 YYDKDF (reference sequence). This CDR3 spans 15 amino acids. The CDR3 DNA reads TGTGCCACCAGCAGAGAGAGGACAGTAGCAAACATTCAGTACTTC. Translation gives CATSRERTVANIQYF.

V is TRBV7-2 and J is TRBJ2-1; 7 nucleotides align to TRBD2. TRBJ2-7 explains the end of the DNA better; the J call may be wrong. The V gene's germline CDR1 is SGHTA and CDR2 FQGNSA. This CDR3 is built from 16 residues. The CDR3 loop is CASSLGAGESYNEQYF. The CDR3 DNA is TGTGCCAGCAGCTTAGGGGCGGGGGAATCCTACAATGAGCAGTACTTC.

Turning to this clonotype: At one boundary the junction diverges from the germline segment, which might be a read error. The rearrangement links TRBV10-3 to TRBJ1-1; D may be TRBD1 (5 bases). CDR1 and CDR2 from the germline V gene are ENHRY and SYGVKD. This CDR3 contains 15 residues. CDR3 nucleotide sequence: TGTACCATCAGTGAATCGAAAGGGACGGGCACTGAAGCTTTCTTT. Its protein is CTISESKGTGTEAFF.